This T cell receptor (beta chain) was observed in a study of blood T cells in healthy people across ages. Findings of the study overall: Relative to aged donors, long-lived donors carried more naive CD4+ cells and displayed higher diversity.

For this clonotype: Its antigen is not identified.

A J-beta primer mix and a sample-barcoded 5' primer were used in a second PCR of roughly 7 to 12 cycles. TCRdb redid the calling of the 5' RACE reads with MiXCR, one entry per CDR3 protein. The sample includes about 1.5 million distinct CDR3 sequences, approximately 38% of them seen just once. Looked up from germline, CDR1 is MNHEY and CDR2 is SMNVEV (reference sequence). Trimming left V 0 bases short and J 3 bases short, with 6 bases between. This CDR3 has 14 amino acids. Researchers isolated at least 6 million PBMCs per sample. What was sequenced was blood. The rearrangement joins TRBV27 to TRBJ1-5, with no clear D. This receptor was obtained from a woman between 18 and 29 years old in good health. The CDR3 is CASSLSSNNQPQHF. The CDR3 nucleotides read TGTGCCAGCAGTTTATCTTCGAACAATCAGCCCCAGCATTTT.